This TCR beta chain stems from a study of T-cell reconstitution after alpha-beta-depleted transplantation in children. For TCRbeta, the library was prepared with unique molecular identifiers. One entry per CDR3 protein results from TCRdb running MiXCR on the PCR reads. The sample includes about 460,000 distinct CDR3 sequences, approximately 12% seen only once; the top ten take under 7%. About this clonotype: A much larger clone differs from this one at a single base, so this may be a read error.

This CDR3 is 23 amino acids long. The clonotype comes from a human donor who donated a stem cell graft to a child with combined immunodeficiency. The sequencing used PBMCs from the stem cell graft donor, collected from the stem cell graft. The rearrangement joins TRBV12-3 or TRBV12-4 to TRBJ2-1; 14 bases agree with TRBD2. CDR3 in DNA: TGTGCCAGCAGTTTAAGGGATATTATTGGACTAGCGGGAGGCCTTCGGAGTCGCAATGTGCAGTTCTTC. This encodes CASSLRDIIGLAGGLRSRNVQFF.